This TCR beta chain was sequenced during a study of metastatic and nonmetastatic thyroid tumors. All patients were treatment-naive before thyroid surgery. J lost 6 bases, V lost 4 bases, and 13 bases had no gene match. The CDR3 loop spans 15 amino acids. Germline lookup yields CDR1 SGHNT and CDR2 YYREEE (reference sequence). TCRdb re-clonotyped the PCR reads through MiXCR. Of roughly 98,000 clones detected, just under 15% appear once; the ten largest clones hold about 3.6%. The sequencing input was blood. This chain links TRBV5-4 with TRBJ2-7; 7 nucleotides line up with TRBD1. The TCR sequence derives from a female donor with papillary thyroid cancer or a benign thyroid nodule (not recorded which). Some clones in this sample may be carry-over from other donors' samples. Written as DNA, the CDR3 is TGTGCCAGCAGCCCGGATGGCAGGGGGAAATTCGAGCAGTACTTC. It yields the protein CASSPDGRGKFEQYF.